The T cell receptor (beta chain) under discussion was sequenced for a study of OX40 agonist ivuxolimab in advanced cancers. Study-wide context: Each patient was given ivuxolimab into a vein every 2 weeks, at 0.01 to 10 mg/kg. Averaging about 60 years in age, with a range of roughly 20 to 80, the cohort was 65% to 90% male.

Some clones are missing from TCRdb's copy, which holds only in-frame ones; the method was immunoSEQ multiplex PCR. The data contain more than 30,000 clones, around 83% of them singletons. Source: CD4+ or CD8+ T cells sorted from blood, taken in a trial of the OX40 agonist ivuxolimab. The receptor comes from an adult with an advanced solid tumor such as melanoma, head and neck, liver or kidney cancer.

The DNA of the CDR3 is TGTGCCAGCAGCTTAGGACAGGGCCCCTATGGCTACACCTTC. Its protein is CASSLGQGPYGYTF. The chain uses TRBV7-6 and TRBJ1-2; TRBD1 matches 7 bases. There are 14 residues in the CDR3. CDR1 and CDR2 (germline): SGHVS, FNYEAQ. Trimming cost V 1 base and J 4 bases; bases outside gene matches: 3.